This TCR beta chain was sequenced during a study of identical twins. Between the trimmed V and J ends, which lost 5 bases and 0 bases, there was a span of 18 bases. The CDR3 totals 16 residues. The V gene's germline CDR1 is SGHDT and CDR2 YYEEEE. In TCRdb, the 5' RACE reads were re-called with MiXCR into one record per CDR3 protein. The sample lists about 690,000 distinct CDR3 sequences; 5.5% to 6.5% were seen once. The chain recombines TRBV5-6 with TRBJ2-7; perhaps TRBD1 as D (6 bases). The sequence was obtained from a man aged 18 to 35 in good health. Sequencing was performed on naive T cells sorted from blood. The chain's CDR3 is CASSLTGTKISYEQYF. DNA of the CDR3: TGTGCCAGCAGTCTGACCGGGACAAAGATCTCCTACGAGCAGTACTTC.